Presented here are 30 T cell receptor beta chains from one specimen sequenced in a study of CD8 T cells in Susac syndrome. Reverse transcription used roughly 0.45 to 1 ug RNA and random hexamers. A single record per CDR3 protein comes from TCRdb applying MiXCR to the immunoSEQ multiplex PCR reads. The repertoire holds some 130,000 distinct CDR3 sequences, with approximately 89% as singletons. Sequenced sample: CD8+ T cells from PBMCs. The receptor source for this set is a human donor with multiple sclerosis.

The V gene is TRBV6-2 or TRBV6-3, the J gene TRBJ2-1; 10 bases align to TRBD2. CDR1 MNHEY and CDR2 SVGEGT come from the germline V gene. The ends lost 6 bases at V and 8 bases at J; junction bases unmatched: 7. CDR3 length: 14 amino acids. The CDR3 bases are TGTGCCAGCAGCTTTACTAGCGGGATCGATGAGCAGTTCTTC. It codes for CASSFTSGIDEQFF.

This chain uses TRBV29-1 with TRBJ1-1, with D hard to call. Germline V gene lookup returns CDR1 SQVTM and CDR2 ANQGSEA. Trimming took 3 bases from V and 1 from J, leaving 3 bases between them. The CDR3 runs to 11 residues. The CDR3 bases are TGCAGCGTTGAGGGGAACACTGAAGCTTTCTTT. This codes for CSVEGNTEAFF.

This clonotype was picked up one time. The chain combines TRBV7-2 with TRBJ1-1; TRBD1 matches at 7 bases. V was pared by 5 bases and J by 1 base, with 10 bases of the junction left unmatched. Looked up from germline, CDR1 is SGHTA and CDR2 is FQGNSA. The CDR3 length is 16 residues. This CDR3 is CASSIQGVVRNTEAFF. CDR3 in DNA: TGTGCCAGCAGCATCCAGGGGGTGGTGAGGAACACTGAAGCTTTCTTT.

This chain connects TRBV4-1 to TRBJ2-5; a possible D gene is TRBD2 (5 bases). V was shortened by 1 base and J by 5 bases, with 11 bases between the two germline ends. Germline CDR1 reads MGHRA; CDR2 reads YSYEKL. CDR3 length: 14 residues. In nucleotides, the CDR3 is TGCGCCAGCAGCCAAGGGCCGGGGATCGAGACCCAGTACTTC. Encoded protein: CASSQGPGIETQYF.

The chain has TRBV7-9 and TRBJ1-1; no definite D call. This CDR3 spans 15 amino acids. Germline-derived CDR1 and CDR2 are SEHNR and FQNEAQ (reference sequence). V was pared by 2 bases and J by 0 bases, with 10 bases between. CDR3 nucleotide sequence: TGTGCCAGCAGCTTAATCCCTTACATGAACACTGAAGCTTTCTTT. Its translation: CASSLIPYMNTEAFF.

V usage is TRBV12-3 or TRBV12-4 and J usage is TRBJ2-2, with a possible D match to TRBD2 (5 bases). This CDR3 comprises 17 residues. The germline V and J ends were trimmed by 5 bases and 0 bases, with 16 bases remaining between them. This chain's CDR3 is CASSNQDSSPNTGELFF. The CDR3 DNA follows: TGTGCCAGCAGTAATCAGGACTCTTCCCCGAACACCGGGGAGCTGTTTTTT.

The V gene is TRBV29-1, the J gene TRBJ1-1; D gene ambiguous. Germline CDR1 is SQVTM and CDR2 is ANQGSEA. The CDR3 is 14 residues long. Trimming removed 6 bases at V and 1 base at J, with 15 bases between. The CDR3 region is CSVDTGTQNTEAFF. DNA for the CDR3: TGCAGCGTGGATACGGGAACCCAGAACACTGAAGCTTTCTTT.

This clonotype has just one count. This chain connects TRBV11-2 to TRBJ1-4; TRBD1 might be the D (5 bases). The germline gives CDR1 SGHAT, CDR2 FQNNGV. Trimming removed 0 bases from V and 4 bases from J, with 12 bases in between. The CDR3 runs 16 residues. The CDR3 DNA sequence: TGTGCCAGCAGCTTAGAACTCCTGGGACGTAATGAAAAACTGTTTTTT. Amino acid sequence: CASSLELLGRNEKLFF. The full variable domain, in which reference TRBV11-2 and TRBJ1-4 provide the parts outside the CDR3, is EAGVAQSPRYKIIEKRQSVAFWCNPISGHATLYWYQQILGQGPKLLIQFQNNGVVDDSQLPKDRFSAERLKGVDSTLKIQPAKLEDSAVYLCASSLELLGRNEKLFFGSGTQLSVL.

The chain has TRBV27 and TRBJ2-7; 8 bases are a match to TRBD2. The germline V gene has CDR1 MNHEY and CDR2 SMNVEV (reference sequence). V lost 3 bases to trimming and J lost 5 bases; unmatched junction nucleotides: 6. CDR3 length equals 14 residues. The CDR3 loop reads CASSFSGAGDEQYF. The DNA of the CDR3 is TGTGCCAGCAGTTTTAGCGGGGCGGGTGACGAGCAGTACTTC.

CDR3 coding DNA: TGTGCCAGCAGTGAAGTTATCCGGACTAGCGGGAGTCTGGAGACCCAGTACTTC. This gives the protein CASSEVIRTSGSLETQYF. This sequence joins TRBV25-1 and TRBJ2-5, with 13 positions matching TRBD2. With 2 bases clipped from V and 5 bases from J, the junction kept 11 bases outside the gene matches. This CDR3 has 18 residues. CDR1 and CDR2 from the germline V gene are MGHDK and SYGVNS.

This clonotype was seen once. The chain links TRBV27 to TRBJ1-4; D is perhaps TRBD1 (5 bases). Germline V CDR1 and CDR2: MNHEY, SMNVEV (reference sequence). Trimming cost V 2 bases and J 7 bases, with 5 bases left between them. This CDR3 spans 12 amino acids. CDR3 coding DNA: TGTGCCAGCAGTTTACAGGGTGAAAAACTGTTTTTT. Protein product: CASSLQGEKLFF.

The CDR3 nucleotides read TGTGCCAGCAGTAACAGGGAATCAAGTTCACCCCTCCACTTT. Translating gives CASSNRESSSPLHF. This chain uses TRBV2 with TRBJ1-6; D perhaps matches TRBD1 (6 bases). The V gene's germline CDR1 is SNHLY and CDR2 FYNNEI. The CDR3 sequence is 14 residues long. Trimming removed 5 bases at V and 9 bases at J, with 14 bases between.

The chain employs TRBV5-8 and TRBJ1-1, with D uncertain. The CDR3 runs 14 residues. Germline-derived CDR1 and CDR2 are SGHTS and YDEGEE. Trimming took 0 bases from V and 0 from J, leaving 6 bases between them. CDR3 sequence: CASSLGHMNTEAFF. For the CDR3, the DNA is TGTGCCAGCAGCTTGGGGCATATGAACACTGAAGCTTTCTTT.

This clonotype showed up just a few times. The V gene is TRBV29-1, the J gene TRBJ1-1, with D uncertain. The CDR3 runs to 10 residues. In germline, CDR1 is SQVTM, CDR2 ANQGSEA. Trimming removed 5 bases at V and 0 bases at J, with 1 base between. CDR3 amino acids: CSVLNTEAFF. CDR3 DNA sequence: TGCAGCGTTTTGAACACTGAAGCTTTCTTT.

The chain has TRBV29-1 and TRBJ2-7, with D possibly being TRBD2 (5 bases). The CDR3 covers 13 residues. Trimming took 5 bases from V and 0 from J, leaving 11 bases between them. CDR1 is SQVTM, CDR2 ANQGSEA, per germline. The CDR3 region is CSVPGTSSYEQYF. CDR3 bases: TGCAGCGTTCCGGGAACCTCCTCCTACGAGCAGTACTTC.

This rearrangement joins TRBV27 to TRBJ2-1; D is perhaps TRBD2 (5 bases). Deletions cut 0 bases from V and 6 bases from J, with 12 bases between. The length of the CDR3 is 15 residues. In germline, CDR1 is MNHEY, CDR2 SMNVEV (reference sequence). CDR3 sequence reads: CASSLSGEGFNEQFF. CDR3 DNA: TGTGCCAGCAGTTTATCGGGCGAGGGATTCAATGAGCAGTTCTTC.

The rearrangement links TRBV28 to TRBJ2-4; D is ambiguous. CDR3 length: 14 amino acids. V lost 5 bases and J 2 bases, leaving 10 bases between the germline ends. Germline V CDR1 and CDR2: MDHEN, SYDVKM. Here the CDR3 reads CASSQEVTKNIQYF. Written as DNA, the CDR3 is TGTGCCAGCAGTCAAGAAGTCACCAAAAACATTCAGTACTTC.

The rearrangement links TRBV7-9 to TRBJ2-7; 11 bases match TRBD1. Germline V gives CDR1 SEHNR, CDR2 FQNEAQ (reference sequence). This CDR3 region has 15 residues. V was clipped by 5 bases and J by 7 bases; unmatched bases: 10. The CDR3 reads CASSPSGTGGWEQYF. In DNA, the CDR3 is TGTGCCAGCAGCCCCTCCGGGACAGGGGGTTGGGAGCAGTACTTC. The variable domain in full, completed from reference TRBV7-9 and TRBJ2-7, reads DTGVSQNPRHKITKRGQNVTFRCDPISEHNRLYWYRQTLGQGPEFLTYFQNEAQLEKSRLLSDRFSAERPKGSFSTLEIQRTEQGDSAMYLCASSPSGTGGWEQYFGPGTRLTVT.

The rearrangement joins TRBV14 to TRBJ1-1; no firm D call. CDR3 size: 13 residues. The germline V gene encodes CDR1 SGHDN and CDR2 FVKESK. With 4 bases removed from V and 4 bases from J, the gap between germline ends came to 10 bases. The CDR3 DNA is TGTGCCAGCAGCCCCCCGGGGTTCACTGAAGCTTTCTTT. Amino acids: CASSPPGFTEAFF.

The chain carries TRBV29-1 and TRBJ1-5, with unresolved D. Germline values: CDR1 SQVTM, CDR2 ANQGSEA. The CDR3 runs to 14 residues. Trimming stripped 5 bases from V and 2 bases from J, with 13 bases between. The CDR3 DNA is TGCAGCGTTCAGGACGGGAGTGGCAATCAGCCCCAGCATTTT. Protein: CSVQDGSGNQPQHF. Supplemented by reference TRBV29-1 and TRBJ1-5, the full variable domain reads SAVISQKPSRDICQRGTSLTIQCQVDSQVTMMFWYRQQPGQSLTLIATANQGSEATYESGFVIDKFPISRPNLTFSTLTVSNMSPEDSSIYLCSVQDGSGNQPQHFGDGTRLSIL.

In nucleotides, the CDR3 is TGCGCCAGCAGCCAGGGGGAGGGACGAACCCTTTGGGGCTACACCTTC. Its translation: CASSQGEGRTLWGYTF. The chain is built from TRBV4-1 and TRBJ1-2; the D gene is possibly TRBD1 (5 bases). The CDR3 runs 16 residues. Trimming shortened V by 3 bases and J by 8 bases, and 22 bases separated the two germline ends. Germline V gives CDR1 MGHRA, CDR2 YSYEKL.

In nucleotides, the CDR3 is TGTGCCGGAAACCAAAACACTGAAGCTTTCTTT. It is translated as CAGNQNTEAFF. V and J are TRBV30 and TRBJ1-1; D is unclear. CDR1 and CDR2 (germline): GTSNPN, SVGIG (reference sequence). The CDR3 is 11 amino acids. V gave up 8 bases and J gave up 2 bases, with 9 bases separating them. Filled out from reference TRBV30 and TRBJ1-1, the complete variable domain reads SQTIHQWPATLVQPVGSPLSLECTVEGTSNPNLYWYRQAAGRGLQLLFYSVGIGQISSEVPQNLSASRPQDRQFILSSKKLLLSDSGFYLCAGNQNTEAFFGQGTRLTVV.

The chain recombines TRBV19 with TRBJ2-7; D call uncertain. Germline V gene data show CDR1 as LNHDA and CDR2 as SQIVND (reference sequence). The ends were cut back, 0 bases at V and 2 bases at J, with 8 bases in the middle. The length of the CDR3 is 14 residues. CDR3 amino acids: CASSIEFAPYEQYF. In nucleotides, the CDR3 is TGTGCCAGTAGTATAGAATTCGCACCCTACGAGCAGTACTTC.

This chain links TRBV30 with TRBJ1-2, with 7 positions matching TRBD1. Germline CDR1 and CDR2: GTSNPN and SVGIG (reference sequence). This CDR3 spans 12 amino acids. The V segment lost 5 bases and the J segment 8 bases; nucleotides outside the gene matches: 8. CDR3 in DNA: TGTGCCTGGGACTGGACAGGCGGAGGCTACACCTTC. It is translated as CAWDWTGGGYTF.

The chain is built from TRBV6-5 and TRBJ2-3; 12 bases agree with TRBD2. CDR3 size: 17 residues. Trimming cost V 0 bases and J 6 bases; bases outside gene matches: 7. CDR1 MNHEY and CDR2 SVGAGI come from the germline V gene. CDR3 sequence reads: CASSYSMTSGGRDTQYF. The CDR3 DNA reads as TGTGCCAGCAGTTACTCGATGACTAGCGGGGGCAGGGATACGCAGTATTTT.

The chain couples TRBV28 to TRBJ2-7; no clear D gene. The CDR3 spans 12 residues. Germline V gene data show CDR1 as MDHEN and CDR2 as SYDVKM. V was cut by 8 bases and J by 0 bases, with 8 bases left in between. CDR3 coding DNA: TGTGCCAGCGTGAGTATCTCCTACGAGCAGTACTTC. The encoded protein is CASVSISYEQYF.

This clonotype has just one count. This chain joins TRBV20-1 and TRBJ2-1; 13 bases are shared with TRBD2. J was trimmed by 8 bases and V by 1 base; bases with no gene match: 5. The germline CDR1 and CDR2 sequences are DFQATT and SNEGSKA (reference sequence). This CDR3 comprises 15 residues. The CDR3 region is CSARALLAGGDEQFF. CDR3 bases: TGCAGTGCTAGAGCCCTACTAGCGGGAGGGGATGAGCAGTTCTTC.

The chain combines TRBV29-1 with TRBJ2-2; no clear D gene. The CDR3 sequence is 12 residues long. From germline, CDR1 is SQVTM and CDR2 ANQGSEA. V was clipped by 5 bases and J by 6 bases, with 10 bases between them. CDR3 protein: CSVQAHAGELFF. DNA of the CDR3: TGCAGCGTTCAGGCCCACGCCGGGGAGCTGTTTTTT.

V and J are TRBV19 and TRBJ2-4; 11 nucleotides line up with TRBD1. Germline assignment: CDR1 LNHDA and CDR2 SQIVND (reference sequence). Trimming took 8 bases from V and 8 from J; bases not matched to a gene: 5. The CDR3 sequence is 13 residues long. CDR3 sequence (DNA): TGTGCCAGTGGACAGGGGGCGGGGGACATTCAGTACTTC. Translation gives CASGQGAGDIQYF.

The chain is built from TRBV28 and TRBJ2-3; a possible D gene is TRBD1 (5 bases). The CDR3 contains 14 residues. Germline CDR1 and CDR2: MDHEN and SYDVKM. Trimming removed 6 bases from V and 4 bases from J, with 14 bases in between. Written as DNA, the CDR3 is TGTGCCAGCAGCCTAGGGGTATTGGCAGATACGCAGTATTTT. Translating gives CASSLGVLADTQYF.